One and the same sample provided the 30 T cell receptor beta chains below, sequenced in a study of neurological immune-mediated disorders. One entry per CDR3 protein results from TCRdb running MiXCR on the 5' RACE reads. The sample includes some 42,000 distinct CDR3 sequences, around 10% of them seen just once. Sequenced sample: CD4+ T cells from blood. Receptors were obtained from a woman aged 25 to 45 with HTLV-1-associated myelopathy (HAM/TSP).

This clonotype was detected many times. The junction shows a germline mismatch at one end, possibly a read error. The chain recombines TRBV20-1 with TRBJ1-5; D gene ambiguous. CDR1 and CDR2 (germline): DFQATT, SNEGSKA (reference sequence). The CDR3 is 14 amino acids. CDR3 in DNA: TGCAGTGCTAGAGATGGGATTAGCAATCAGCCCCAGCAGTTT. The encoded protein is CSARDGISNQPQQF.

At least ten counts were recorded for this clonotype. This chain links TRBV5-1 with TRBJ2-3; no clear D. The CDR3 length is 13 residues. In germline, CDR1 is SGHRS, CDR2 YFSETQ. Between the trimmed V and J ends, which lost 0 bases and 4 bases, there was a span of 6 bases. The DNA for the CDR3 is TGCGCCAGCAGCTTGGCGCCAGCAGATACGCAGTATTTT. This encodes CASSLAPADTQYF.

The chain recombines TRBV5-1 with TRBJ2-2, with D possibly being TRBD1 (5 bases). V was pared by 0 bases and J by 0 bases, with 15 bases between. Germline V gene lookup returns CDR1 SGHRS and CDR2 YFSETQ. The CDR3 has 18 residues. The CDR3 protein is CASSLVGLGPTNTGELFF. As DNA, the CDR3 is TGCGCCAGCAGCTTGGTGGGTTTGGGGCCTACGAACACCGGGGAGCTGTTTTTT. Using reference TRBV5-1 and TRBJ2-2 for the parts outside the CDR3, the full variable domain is KAGVTQTPRYLIKTRGQQVTLSCSPISGHRSVSWYQQTPGQGLQFLFEYFSETQRNKGNFPGRFSGRQFSNSRSEMNVSTLELGDSALYLCASSLVGLGPTNTGELFFGEGSRLTVL.

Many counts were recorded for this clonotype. The CDR3 spells CSARSGGPSGELFF. In DNA form, the CDR3 reads TGCAGTGCTCGAAGCGGGGGGCCGAGCGGGGAGCTGTTTTTT. The rearrangement uses TRBV20-1 and TRBJ2-2; TRBD2 matches at 9 bases. The J segment lost 7 bases and the V segment lost 5 bases, leaving 8 bases of the junction unmatched. The germline V gene has CDR1 DFQATT and CDR2 SNEGSKA (reference sequence). The CDR3 contains 14 residues.

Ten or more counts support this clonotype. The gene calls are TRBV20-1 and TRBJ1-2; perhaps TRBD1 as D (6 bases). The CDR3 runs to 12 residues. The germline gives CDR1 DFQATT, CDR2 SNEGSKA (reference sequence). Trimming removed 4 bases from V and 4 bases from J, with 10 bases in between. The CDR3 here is CSATQGTYGYTF. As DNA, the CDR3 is TGCAGTGCTACCCAGGGGACCTATGGCTACACCTTC.

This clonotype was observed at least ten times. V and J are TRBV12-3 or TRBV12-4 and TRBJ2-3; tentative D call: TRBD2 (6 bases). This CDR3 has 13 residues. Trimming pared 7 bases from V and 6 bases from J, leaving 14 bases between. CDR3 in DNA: TGTGCCAGCAAGCTACTAGCCGGGGATACGCAGTATTTT. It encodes CASKLLAGDTQYF.

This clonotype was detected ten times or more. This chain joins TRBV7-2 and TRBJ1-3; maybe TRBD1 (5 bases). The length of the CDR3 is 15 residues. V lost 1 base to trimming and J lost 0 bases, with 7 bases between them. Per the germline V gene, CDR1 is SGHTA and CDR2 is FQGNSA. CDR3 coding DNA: TGTGCCAGCAGCTTAGTCGGGGGCTCTGGAAACACCATATATTTT. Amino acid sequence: CASSLVGGSGNTIYF.

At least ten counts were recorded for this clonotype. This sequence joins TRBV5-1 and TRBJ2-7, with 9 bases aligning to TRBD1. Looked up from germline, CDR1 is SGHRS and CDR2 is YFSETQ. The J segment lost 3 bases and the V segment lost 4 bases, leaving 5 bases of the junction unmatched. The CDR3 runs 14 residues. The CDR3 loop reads CASSTPGQGYEQYF. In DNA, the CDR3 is TGCGCCAGCAGCACCCCGGGACAGGGCTACGAGCAGTACTTC. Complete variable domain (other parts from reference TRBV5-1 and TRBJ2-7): KAGVTQTPRYLIKTRGQQVTLSCSPISGHRSVSWYQQTPGQGLQFLFEYFSETQRNKGNFPGRFSGRQFSNSRSEMNVSTLELGDSALYLCASSTPGQGYEQYFGPGTRLTVT.

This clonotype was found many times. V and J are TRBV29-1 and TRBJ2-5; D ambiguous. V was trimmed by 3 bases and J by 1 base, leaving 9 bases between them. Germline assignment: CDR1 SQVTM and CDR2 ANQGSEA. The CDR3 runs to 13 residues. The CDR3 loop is CSVEWRFQETQYF. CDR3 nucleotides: TGCAGCGTTGAGTGGCGCTTCCAAGAGACCCAGTACTTC.

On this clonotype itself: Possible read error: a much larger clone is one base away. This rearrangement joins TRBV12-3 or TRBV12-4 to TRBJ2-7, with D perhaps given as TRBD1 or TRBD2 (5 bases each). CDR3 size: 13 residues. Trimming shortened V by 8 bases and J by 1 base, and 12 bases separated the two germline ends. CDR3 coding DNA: TGTGCCAGCGGGGGAGTCAATTCCTACGAGCAGTACTTC. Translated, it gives CASGGVNSYEQYF.

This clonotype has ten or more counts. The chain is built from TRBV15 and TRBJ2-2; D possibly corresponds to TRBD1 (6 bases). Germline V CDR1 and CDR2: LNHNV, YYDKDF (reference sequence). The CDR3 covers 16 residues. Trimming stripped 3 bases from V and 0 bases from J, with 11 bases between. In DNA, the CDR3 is TGTGCCACCAGCAGGAAGGGACAAGCGAACACCGGGGAGCTGTTTTTT. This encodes CATSRKGQANTGELFF.

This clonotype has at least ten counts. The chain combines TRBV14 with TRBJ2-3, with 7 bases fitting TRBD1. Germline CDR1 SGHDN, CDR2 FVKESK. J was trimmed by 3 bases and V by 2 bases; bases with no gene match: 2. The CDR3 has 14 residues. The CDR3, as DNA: TGTGCCAGCAGCCAACAGGGGGTTACAGATACGCAGTATTTT. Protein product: CASSQQGVTDTQYF.

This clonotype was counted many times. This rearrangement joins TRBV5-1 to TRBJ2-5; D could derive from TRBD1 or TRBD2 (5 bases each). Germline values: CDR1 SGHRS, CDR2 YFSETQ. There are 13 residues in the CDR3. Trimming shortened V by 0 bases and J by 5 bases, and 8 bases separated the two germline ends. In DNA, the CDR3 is TGCGCCAGCAGCTTGGCCGGGGCGGAGACCCAGTACTTC. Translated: CASSLAGAETQYF.

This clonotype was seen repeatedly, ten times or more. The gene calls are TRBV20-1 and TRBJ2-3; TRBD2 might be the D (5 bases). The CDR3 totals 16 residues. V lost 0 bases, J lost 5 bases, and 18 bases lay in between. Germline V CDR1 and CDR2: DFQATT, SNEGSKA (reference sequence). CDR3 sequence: CSARDAFRGLGDTQYF. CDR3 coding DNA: TGCAGTGCTAGAGACGCCTTTCGGGGATTGGGAGATACGCAGTATTTT.

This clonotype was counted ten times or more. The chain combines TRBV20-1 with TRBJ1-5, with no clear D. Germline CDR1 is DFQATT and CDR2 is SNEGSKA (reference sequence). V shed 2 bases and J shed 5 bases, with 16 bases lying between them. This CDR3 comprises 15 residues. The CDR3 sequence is CSARQGRGTDQPQHF. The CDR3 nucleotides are TGCAGTGCTAGACAAGGGCGGGGAACCGATCAGCCCCAGCATTTT.

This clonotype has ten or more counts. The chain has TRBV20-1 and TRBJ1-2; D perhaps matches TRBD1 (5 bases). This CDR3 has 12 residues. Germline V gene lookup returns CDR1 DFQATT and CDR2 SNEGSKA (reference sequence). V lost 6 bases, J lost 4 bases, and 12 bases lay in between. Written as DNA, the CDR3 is TGCAGTGCATCTCTGGGGCGCTATGGCTACACCTTC. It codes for CSASLGRYGYTF.

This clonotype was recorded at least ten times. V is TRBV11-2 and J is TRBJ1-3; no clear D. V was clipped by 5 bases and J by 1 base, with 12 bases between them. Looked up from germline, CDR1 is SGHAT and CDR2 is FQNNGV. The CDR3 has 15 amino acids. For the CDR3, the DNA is TGTGCCAGCAGCCGATACCACTTATCTGGAAACACCATATATTTT. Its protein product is CASSRYHLSGNTIYF.

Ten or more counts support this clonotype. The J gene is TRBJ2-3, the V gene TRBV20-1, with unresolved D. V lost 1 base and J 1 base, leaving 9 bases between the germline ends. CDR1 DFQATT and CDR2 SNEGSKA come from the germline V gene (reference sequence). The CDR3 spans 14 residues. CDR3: CSARVAAGTDTQYF. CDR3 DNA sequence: TGCAGTGCTAGAGTGGCGGCGGGCACAGATACGCAGTATTTT.

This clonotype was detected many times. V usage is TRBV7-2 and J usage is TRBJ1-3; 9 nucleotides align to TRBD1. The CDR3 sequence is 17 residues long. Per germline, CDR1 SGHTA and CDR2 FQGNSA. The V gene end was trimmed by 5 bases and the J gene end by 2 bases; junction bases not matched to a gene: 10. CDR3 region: CASSLIGTGMAGNTIYF. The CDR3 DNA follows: TGTGCCAGCAGCCTAATCGGGACAGGGATGGCTGGAAACACCATATATTTT.

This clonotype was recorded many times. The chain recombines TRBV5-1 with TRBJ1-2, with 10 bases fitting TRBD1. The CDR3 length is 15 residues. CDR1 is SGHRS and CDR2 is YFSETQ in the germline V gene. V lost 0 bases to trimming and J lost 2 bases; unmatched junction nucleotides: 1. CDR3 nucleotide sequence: TGCGCCAGCAGCTTGGGACAGGGGGCAAACTATGGCTACACCTTC. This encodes CASSLGQGANYGYTF.

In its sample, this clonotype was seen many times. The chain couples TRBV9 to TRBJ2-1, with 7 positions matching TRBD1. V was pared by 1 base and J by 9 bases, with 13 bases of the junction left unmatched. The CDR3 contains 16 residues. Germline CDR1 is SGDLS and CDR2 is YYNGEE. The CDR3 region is CASSVYSGHRGVEQFF. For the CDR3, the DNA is TGTGCCAGCAGCGTATACTCGGGTCACAGGGGTGTTGAGCAGTTCTTC.

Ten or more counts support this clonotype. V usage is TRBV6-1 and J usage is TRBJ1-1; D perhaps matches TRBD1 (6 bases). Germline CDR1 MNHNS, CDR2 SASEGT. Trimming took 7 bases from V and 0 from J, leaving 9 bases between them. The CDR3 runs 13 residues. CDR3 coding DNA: TGTGCCAGCAAGGACAGTATGAACACTGAAGCTTTCTTT. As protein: CASKDSMNTEAFF.

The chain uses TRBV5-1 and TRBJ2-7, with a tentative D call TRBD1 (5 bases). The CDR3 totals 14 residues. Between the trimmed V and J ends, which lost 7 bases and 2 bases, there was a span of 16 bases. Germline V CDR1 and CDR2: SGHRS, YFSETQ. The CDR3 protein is CASSRAGLTYEQYF. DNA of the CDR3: TGCGCCAGCTCTAGGGCAGGGCTGACCTACGAGCAGTACTTC. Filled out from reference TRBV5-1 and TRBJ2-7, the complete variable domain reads KAGVTQTPRYLIKTRGQQVTLSCSPISGHRSVSWYQQTPGQGLQFLFEYFSETQRNKGNFPGRFSGRQFSNSRSEMNVSTLELGDSALYLCASSRAGLTYEQYFGPGTRLTVT.

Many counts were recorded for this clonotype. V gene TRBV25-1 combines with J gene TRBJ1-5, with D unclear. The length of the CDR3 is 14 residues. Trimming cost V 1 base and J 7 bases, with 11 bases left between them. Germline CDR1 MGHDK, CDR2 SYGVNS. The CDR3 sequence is CASSEFRVDQPQHF. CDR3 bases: TGTGCCAGCAGTGAATTCCGGGTCGACCAGCCCCAGCATTTT.

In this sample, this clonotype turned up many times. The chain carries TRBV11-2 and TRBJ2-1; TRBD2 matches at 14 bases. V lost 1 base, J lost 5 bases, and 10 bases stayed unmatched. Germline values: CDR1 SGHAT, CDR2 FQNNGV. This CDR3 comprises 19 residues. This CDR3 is CASSLGQTSGGAPHNEQFF. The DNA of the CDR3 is TGTGCCAGCAGCTTAGGGCAGACTAGCGGGGGGGCTCCCCACAATGAGCAGTTCTTC. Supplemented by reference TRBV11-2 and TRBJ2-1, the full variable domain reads EAGVAQSPRYKIIEKRQSVAFWCNPISGHATLYWYQQILGQGPKLLIQFQNNGVVDDSQLPKDRFSAERLKGVDSTLKIQPAKLEDSAVYLCASSLGQTSGGAPHNEQFFGPGTRLTVL.

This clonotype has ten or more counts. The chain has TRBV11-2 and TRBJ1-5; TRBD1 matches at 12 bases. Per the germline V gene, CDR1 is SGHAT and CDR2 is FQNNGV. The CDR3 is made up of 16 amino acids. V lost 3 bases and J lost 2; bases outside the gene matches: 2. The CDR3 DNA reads TGTGCCAGCAGCTTGGGGACAGGGGGCGGCAATCAGCCCCAGCATTTT. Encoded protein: CASSLGTGGGNQPQHF.

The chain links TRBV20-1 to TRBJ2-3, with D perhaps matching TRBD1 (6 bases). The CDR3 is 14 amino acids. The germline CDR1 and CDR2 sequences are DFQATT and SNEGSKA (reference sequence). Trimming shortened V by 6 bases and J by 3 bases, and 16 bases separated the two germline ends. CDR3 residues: CSAFTRRGTDTQYF. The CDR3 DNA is TGCAGTGCGTTCACTAGAAGGGGGACAGATACGCAGTATTTT.

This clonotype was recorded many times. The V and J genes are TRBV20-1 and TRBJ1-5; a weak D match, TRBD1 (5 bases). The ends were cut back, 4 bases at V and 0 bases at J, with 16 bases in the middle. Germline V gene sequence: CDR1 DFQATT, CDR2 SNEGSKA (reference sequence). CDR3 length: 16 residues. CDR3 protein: CSATSRDGYSNQPQHF. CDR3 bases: TGCAGTGCTACCAGCAGGGACGGATATAGCAATCAGCCCCAGCATTTT.

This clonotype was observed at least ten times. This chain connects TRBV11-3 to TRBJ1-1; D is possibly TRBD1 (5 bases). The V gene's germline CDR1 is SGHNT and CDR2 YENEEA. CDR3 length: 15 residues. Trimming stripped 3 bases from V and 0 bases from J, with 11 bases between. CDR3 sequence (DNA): TGTGCCAGCAGCTTCCCGGGACGGATGAACACTGAAGCTTTCTTT. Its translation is CASSFPGRMNTEAFF.

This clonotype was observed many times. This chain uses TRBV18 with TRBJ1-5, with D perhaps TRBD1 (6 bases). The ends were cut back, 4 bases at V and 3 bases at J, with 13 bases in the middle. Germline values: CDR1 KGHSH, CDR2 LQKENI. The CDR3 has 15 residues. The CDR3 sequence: CASSRGQVINQPQHF. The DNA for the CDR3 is TGTGCCAGCTCACGGGGGCAGGTCATCAATCAGCCCCAGCATTTT.